This record looks at one T cell receptor beta chain sequence and its context. The antigen is not known. Relative to the germline gene, one junction end is altered; a read error may explain this. This entry comes from a study of blood T cells in healthy people across ages. Findings and caveats of the study: Roughly linear declines in TCR beta diversity per million T cells occurred with age.

A J-beta primer mix and a sample-barcoded 5' primer were used in a second PCR of about 7 to 12 cycles. TCRdb re-called the 5' RACE reads with MiXCR, one entry per CDR3 protein. Among hundreds of thousands of distinct CDR3 sequences listed, approximately 35% were seen once. The TCR originated in a man in his late teens or twenties in good health. Material: blood.

The CDR3 DNA sequence: TGTGCCAGCAGCGCGGACACAGGTACGCAGTATTTT. Translation gives CASSADTGTQYF. The genes are TRBV7-2 and TRBJ2-3; possibly TRBD1 for D (5 bases). Germline V gene data show CDR1 as SGHTA and CDR2 as FQGNSA. CDR3 length: 12 residues.